This TCR beta chain derives from a study of T cells in Graves' hyperthyroidism and ophthalmopathy. Whole-study findings and limits: A model built on 13 V-J features separated ophthalmopathy from stable hyperthyroidism.

Germline-derived CDR1 and CDR2 are MNHEY and SVGAGI. The CDR3 sequence is 17 residues long. The ends were cut back, 4 bases at V and 2 bases at J, with 18 bases in the middle. Amplification targeted TCR beta CDR3 regions from RNA transcripts. Researchers ran a first-round RT-PCR on the TCR CDR3 using the HTBI primer set. MiXCR, run by TCRdb on the multiplex PCR reads, gives a single entry per CDR3 protein. There are around 350,000 distinct CDR3 sequences in the sample; over 15% occur only once, and around 4% lies in the top ten. Newly diagnosed patients aged 18 to 65 had hyperthyroidism of under 2 months' duration. This clonotype came up many times. Its matching antigen is unknown.

The chain has TRBV6-5 and TRBJ1-3; D is undetermined. The sequence was collected from a woman aged 18-29 years with Graves' hyperthyroidism. Source material: blood. Here the CDR3 reads CASSLEPLEKTGNTIYF. The DNA of the CDR3 is TGTGCCAGCAGTTTGGAACCATTGGAGAAAACTGGAAACACCATATATTTT.